One T cell receptor beta chain is described in this entry. What this receptor recognizes is not known. Per-base quality was not reported, and no clone a single base away is much larger than it. The data derive from a study of pediatric ulcerative colitis (dated by TCRdb to the late 2010s). Describing the broader study: Nine or ten newly diagnosed, treatment-naive pediatric ulcerative colitis patients and a few non-IBD control children each provided paired blood and rectal samples.

Using the immunoSEQ TRB Survey service, rearranged CDR3 beta regions were amplified from genomic DNA with multiplex V and J primers. To keep sequencing depth the same across samples, survey-level depth of up to 500,000 reads per sample was applied. The libraries were purified and pooled, then sequenced using Illumina technology. Per the original workflow: Productive clonality, sample overlap, pairwise scatters, CDR3 beta length, V/D/J gene usage and productiveness were assessed with immunoSEQ online tools. Calculated diversity was the number of unique rearrangements divided by total templates times 100; Shannon and Simpson indices were also computed. Principal component analysis used the R prcomp function and ggbiplot package on Z-score normalized data. Blood-rectal clonal overlap within each subject was quantified with Morisita's index. Held by TCRdb, this immuneACCESS table contains in-frame sequences only and omits some clones. Under half of the omission traces to an unresolved V gene where checked; the cause of the rest is unknown. V, J and clone size are those of that table, while D and trimming were read from the DNA. A total of roughly 16,000 clones appear in this sample, roughly 80% of them only once. The ten biggest clones cover 6.5% to 9.5% of the sample.

Summary of the overall study and its limitations: Repertoires were derived from total lymphocyte DNA, so rare subsets such as regulatory T cells may have patterns not reflected. Blood-derived T cells may have been included in the rectal pinch biopsies, particularly in patients with overt colitis. A couple of rectal CDR3 clonotypes were present in all ulcerative colitis patients and in none of the controls. The healthy control group was small, with only four individuals. For technical reasons, the blood samples of a couple of patients yielded substantially fewer templates, so those samples were excluded from the blood-rectal overlap analysis. Features of the rectal repertoire distinguished controls, mild-moderate colitis patients and acute severe colitis patients, and in acute severe colitis rectal diversity was lower because of clonal expansions. Clonal overlap between a subject's own blood and rectum was significantly greater in ulcerative colitis patients than in controls, which suggests more T cell trafficking to inflamed tissue.

One to two pinch biopsies were taken from the rectum for research during colonoscopy. The control children had a colonoscopy because IBD was suspected, showed normal endoscopy both macroscopically and histologically, and did not receive an IBD diagnosis during the next year. Before DNA isolation, rectal biopsies were subjected to proteinase K digestion. The Wizard kit (Promega) was used to extract genomic DNA from the blood and intestinal samples. The source is a boy between 5 and 17 years old who was a control in a study of pediatric ulcerative colitis. The sequencing sample was made of gut tissue.

The DNA sequence is TGTGCCAGCAGCTTAGCGCAGGGGGCCACCGGGGAGCTGTTTTTT. This gives the protein CASSLAQGATGELFF. The V gene is TRBV7-6 and the J gene is TRBJ2-2; TRBD1 aligns with 8 central bases. Reading from cysteine to phenylalanine, the CDR3 counts 15 amino acids. Only the CDR3 region is kept as DNA, spanning 45 bases read in frame from base 1. CDR1 and CDR2 are drawn from the germline V gene: SGHVS, FNYEAQ. The germline V end is reduced by 0 bases and the J end by 4 bases; junction bases left unmatched: 1. The CDR3 plus the reference TRBV7-6 and TRBJ2-2 genes for the other parts give the full variable domain: GAGVSQSPRYKVTKRGQDVALRCDPISGHVSLYWYRQALGQGPEFLTYFNYEAQQDKSGLPNDRFSAERPEGSISTLTIQRTEQRDSAMYRCASSLAQGATGELFFGEGSRLTVL.